These 21 T cell receptor beta chains came from one sample sequenced in a study of cytomegalovirus exposure and HLA in healthy donors. The PCR contained 60 Vbeta and 13 Jbeta primers. The repertoire was sequenced with immunoSEQ multiplex PCR; TCRdb's copy has only in-frame clones and lacks some. The sample records more than 150,000 clones, 70% to 85% being singletons. Sequencing was done on a sample of PBMCs. These TCRs come from a girl aged 2 to 9 in good health and CMV-seropositive.

CDR3 in DNA: TGTGCCAGCAGCTTATCCGTGGGGGCTAGTGGCTACACCTTC. It translates to CASSLSVGASGYTF. V and J are TRBV11-2 and TRBJ1-2; D might be TRBD1 (6 bases). Germline V gene sequence: CDR1 SGHAT, CDR2 FQNNGV. CDR3 length: 14 residues. Trimming removed 2 bases at V and 7 bases at J, with 14 bases between.

The rearrangement links TRBV18 to TRBJ2-7; D ambiguous. Germline CDR1 and CDR2: KGHSH and LQKENI. V was clipped by 3 bases and J by 3 bases, with 9 bases between them. This CDR3 is 13 amino acids long. CDR3: CASSPASRYEQYF. DNA for the CDR3: TGTGCCAGCTCACCTGCGAGCCGCTACGAGCAGTACTTC.

The V and J genes are TRBV7-6 and TRBJ2-2, with D unclear. V gave up 5 bases and J gave up 0 bases, with 7 bases separating them. The CDR3 is 14 amino acids. Germline V lookup: CDR1 SGHVS, CDR2 FNYEAQ. The CDR3 DNA reads TGTGCCAGCAGCCCTTTAACGAACACCGGGGAGCTGTTTTTT. Protein: CASSPLTNTGELFF.

The chain carries TRBV6-5 and TRBJ1-2; D uncertain. V was pared by 5 bases and J by 4 bases, with 11 bases between. The CDR3 has 13 residues. In germline, CDR1 is MNHEY, CDR2 SVGAGI. CDR3 DNA: TGTGCCAGCAGTGAACGGGAAAGCTATGGCTACACCTTC. Amino acids: CASSERESYGYTF.

This rearrangement joins TRBV10-1 to TRBJ2-5; tentative D call: TRBD1 (6 bases). Germline V CDR1 and CDR2: WNHNN, SYGVQD (reference sequence). V was shortened by 3 bases and J by 2 bases, with 13 bases between the two germline ends. CDR3 size: 15 residues. The CDR3 sequence: CASSESGDTQETQYF. CDR3 nucleotide sequence: TGCGCCAGCAGTGAATCTGGGGACACGCAAGAGACCCAGTACTTC.

The V and J genes are TRBV5-1 and TRBJ2-1, with 9 bases that match TRBD2. Trimming removed 5 bases from V and 4 bases from J; junction bases left unmatched: 4. The germline V gene has CDR1 SGHRS and CDR2 YFSETQ. The CDR3 is 14 residues long. The CDR3 loop reads CASSSGGHYNEQFF. In DNA form, the CDR3 reads TGCGCCAGCAGTAGCGGGGGACATTACAATGAGCAGTTCTTC.

V gene TRBV28 combines with J gene TRBJ1-1; D gene ambiguous. CDR1 and CDR2 from the germline V gene are MDHEN and SYDVKM. Trimming took 8 bases from V and 1 from J, leaving 8 bases between them. The CDR3 is 12 amino acids. CDR3 protein: CASDRWNTEAFF. CDR3 DNA: TGTGCCAGCGATCGGTGGAACACTGAAGCTTTCTTT.

V gene TRBV14 combines with J gene TRBJ2-1; TRBD1 matches 7 bases. Germline CDR1 reads SGHDN; CDR2 reads FVKESK. The CDR3 contains 15 residues. The J segment lost 6 bases and the V segment lost 4 bases, leaving 9 bases of the junction unmatched. The CDR3 DNA reads as TGTGCCAGCAGCCCGCGACAGGGAACTATCAATGAGCAGTTCTTC. Translation gives CASSPRQGTINEQFF. The full variable domain, rest sourced from reference TRBV14 and TRBJ2-1, is EAGVTQFPSHSVIEKGQTVTLRCDPISGHDNLYWYRRVMGKEIKFLLHFVKESKQDESGMPNNRFLAERTGGTYSTLKVQPAELEDSGVYFCASSPRQGTINEQFFGPGTRLTVL.

The CDR3: CASSHGGAIGYTF. The CDR3 DNA reads as TGCGCCAGCAGTCATGGAGGGGCGATAGGCTACACCTTC. V is TRBV23-1 and J is TRBJ1-2, with D possibly being TRBD1 (5 bases). TRBV23-1 counts as an open reading frame of uncertain function. With 3 bases removed from V and 8 bases from J, the gap between germline ends came to 13 bases. The CDR3 is made up of 13 amino acids.

J is TRBJ1-2 and V is TRBV11-2, with 10 bases matching TRBD1. Germline V CDR1 and CDR2: SGHAT, FQNNGV. With V trimmed by 7 bases and J by 6 bases, 2 bases remained unmatched. The CDR3 contains 12 residues. This CDR3 is CASKGTGDGYTF. The CDR3 region has the DNA TGTGCCAGCAAGGGGACAGGGGATGGCTACACCTTC.

The chain joins TRBV4-2 to TRBJ2-7; weak D call: TRBD1 (5 bases). Germline V gives CDR1 LGHNA, CDR2 YNFKEQ. The CDR3 contains 13 residues. Trimming took 1 base from V and 3 from J, leaving 7 bases between them. In DNA, the CDR3 is TGTGCCAGCAGCCAAGGAGACAGCTACGAGCAGTACTTC. As protein: CASSQGDSYEQYF.

The gene calls are TRBV28 and TRBJ1-1, with D perhaps matching TRBD1 (5 bases). The CDR3 loop spans 13 amino acids. V was trimmed by 7 bases and J by 0 bases, leaving 9 bases between them. Germline assignment: CDR1 MDHEN and CDR2 SYDVKM. DNA of the CDR3: TGTGCCAGCAAAATACAGGTGAACACTGAAGCTTTCTTT. It is translated as CASKIQVNTEAFF.

As DNA, the CDR3 is TGTGCCATCCCTATTACTGAAGCTTTCTTT. Amino acid sequence: CAIPITEAFF. V usage is TRBV10-3 and J usage is TRBJ1-1; D is unresolved. This CDR3 is 10 amino acids long. Trimming left V 8 bases short and J 5 bases short, with 6 bases between. Germline V gene sequence: CDR1 ENHRY, CDR2 SYGVKD.

The rearrangement links TRBV9 to TRBJ1-6, with no clear D. This CDR3 region has 16 residues. V shed 4 bases and J shed 7 bases, with 18 bases lying between them. Germline V CDR1 and CDR2: SGDLS, YYNGEE. The DNA for the CDR3 is TGTGCCAGCAGCCTAGACGCGGGAGGACGAAATTCACCCCTCCACTTT. It translates to CASSLDAGGRNSPLHF.

This sequence joins TRBV7-2 and TRBJ2-6; 9 bases line up with TRBD1. Germline V CDR1 and CDR2: SGHTA, FQGNSA. The CDR3 runs 16 residues. Trimming removed 5 bases from V and 1 base from J; junction bases left unmatched: 3. The CDR3 spells CASSRDRVSGANVLTF. Written as DNA, the CDR3 is TGTGCCAGCAGCCGGGACAGGGTGTCTGGGGCCAACGTCCTGACTTTC.

This clone was detected only once. The chain uses TRBV6-5 and TRBJ1-3; weak D call: TRBD1 (6 bases). Trimming took 5 bases from V and 0 from J, leaving 11 bases between them. The CDR3 sequence is 15 residues long. Per germline, CDR1 MNHEY and CDR2 SVGAGI. The CDR3 spells CASSPQGSSGNTIYF. Written as DNA, the CDR3 is TGTGCCAGCAGTCCGCAGGGGTCCTCTGGAAACACCATATATTTT.

This clone was counted between two and nine times. The gene calls are TRBV6-5 and TRBJ2-1; D remains ambiguous. V was shortened by 5 bases and J by 5 bases, with 7 bases between the two germline ends. Per the germline V gene, CDR1 is MNHEY and CDR2 is SVGAGI. This CDR3 has 12 amino acids. DNA of the CDR3: TGTGCCAGCAGTACAGAAGACAATGAGCAGTTCTTC. Amino acids: CASSTEDNEQFF.

The sample holds a few counts of this clone. The chain joins TRBV10-1 to TRBJ2-1, with a tentative D call TRBD1 (6 bases). Per the germline V gene, CDR1 is WNHNN and CDR2 is SYGVQD (reference sequence). The V end was cut by 0 bases, the J end by 8 bases, with 17 bases between. There are 16 residues in the CDR3. The CDR3 DNA sequence: TGCGCCAGCAGTGAGTCAACAGGGACGTTATTCCATGAGCAGTTCTTC. Translation gives CASSESTGTLFHEQFF.

V and J are TRBV6-1 and TRBJ2-2; D gene unclear. V lost 6 bases and J 4 bases, leaving 9 bases between the germline ends. CDR3 length: 13 residues. Germline V gene data show CDR1 as MNHNS and CDR2 as SASEGT. The CDR3 DNA is TGTGCCAGCAGGCAGGAATTCACCGGGGAGCTGTTTTTT. It yields the protein CASRQEFTGELFF.

Regarding this clone: This CDR3 is also generated by other DNA sequences in the sample. This chain uses TRBV28 with TRBJ1-2; 7 bases are shared with TRBD1. V dropped 6 bases and J dropped 5; count of bases not matched to a gene: 0. Germline values: CDR1 MDHEN, CDR2 SYDVKM. The CDR3 extends over 11 amino acids. CDR3 amino acids: CASRQGYGYTF. In DNA, the CDR3 is TGTGCCAGCAGACAGGGGTATGGCTACACCTTC.

The CDR3 DNA follows: TGTGCCAGTAGTATCCTGCCCAGGAGCGGCGAGCAGTACTTC. Translating it yields CASSILPRSGEQYF. This chain joins TRBV19 and TRBJ2-7; D might be TRBD2 (5 bases). The CDR3 spans 14 residues. Germline V CDR1 and CDR2: LNHDA, SQIVND (reference sequence). Trimming took 3 bases from V and 6 from J, leaving 15 bases between them.